This T cell receptor beta chain was sequenced during a study of blood T cell repertoires in COVID-19. This table comes from immunoSEQ multiplex PCR, and its TCRdb copy is limited to in-frame clones, with some not included. The sample contains 150,000 or so clones, roughly 84% of which appear only once. The receptor's source is a woman aged 55-75 years with COVID-19, enrolled during active disease. The sample taken for sequencing was peripheral blood.

CDR3 amino acids: CASSIDESGYRENQPQHF. The CDR3 region has the DNA TGTGCCAGTAGTATAGATGAATCCGGGTATAGGGAGAATCAGCCCCAGCATTTT. V usage is TRBV19 and J usage is TRBJ1-5; D is unclear. CDR3 length equals 18 residues. V was shortened by 0 bases and J by 4 bases, with 19 bases between the two germline ends. The V gene's germline CDR1 is LNHDA and CDR2 SQIVND (reference sequence).